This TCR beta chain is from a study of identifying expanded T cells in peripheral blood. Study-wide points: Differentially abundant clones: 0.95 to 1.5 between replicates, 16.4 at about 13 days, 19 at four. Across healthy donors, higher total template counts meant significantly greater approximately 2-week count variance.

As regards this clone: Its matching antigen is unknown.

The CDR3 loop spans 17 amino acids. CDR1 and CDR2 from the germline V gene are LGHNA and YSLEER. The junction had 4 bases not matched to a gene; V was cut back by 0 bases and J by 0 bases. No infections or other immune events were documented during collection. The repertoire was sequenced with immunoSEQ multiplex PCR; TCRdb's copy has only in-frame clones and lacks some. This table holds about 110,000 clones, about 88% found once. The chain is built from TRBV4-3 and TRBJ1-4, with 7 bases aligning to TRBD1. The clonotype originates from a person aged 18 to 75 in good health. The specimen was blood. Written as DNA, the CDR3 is TGCGCCAGCAGCCAAGAGACAGGGTTCTCAACTAATGAAAAACTGTTTTTT. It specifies CASSQETGFSTNEKLFF.